The next 10 T cell receptor beta chains were all read from a single sample in a study of control samples from healthy donors and cancer patients. Measured with immunoSEQ multiplex PCR; TCRdb has only the in-frame clones, and not every one. Of 30,000 to 40,000 clones listed, about 85% were seen once; the top ten hold 1.5% to 2%. The specimen was PBMCs. All receptors derive from a woman aged 35 to 49 with lung cancer.

This chain links TRBV5-6 with TRBJ1-1, with D possibly TRBD1 on 5 matching bases. Germline-derived CDR1 and CDR2 are SGHDT and YYEEEE. Trimming pared 0 bases from V and 3 bases from J, leaving 9 bases between. The CDR3 consists of 14 residues. The CDR3 loop is CASSLEQGDTEAFF. Written as DNA, the CDR3 is TGTGCCAGCAGCTTGGAGCAGGGCGACACTGAAGCTTTCTTT.

This clone has only one observation. The V gene is TRBV7-3, the J gene TRBJ2-1; TRBD2 is a possible D gene (5 bases). CDR3 size: 13 residues. Germline values: CDR1 SGHTA, CDR2 FQGTGA. The V end was cut by 5 bases, the J end by 2 bases, with 7 bases between. The CDR3 coding sequence is TGTGCCAGCAGCCCCGGGACCTACAATGAGCAGTTCTTC. This codes for CASSPGTYNEQFF.

The V and J genes are TRBV28 and TRBJ1-5; 10 nucleotides align to TRBD1. This CDR3 contains 13 residues. Per the germline V gene, CDR1 is MDHEN and CDR2 is SYDVKM. V shed 6 bases and J 7 bases; nucleotides not matched to a gene: 3. CDR3 nucleotides: TGTGCCAGCAGGACAGGGGGCAGCCAGCCCCAGCATTTT. As protein: CASRTGGSQPQHF.

This clone was detected only once. The chain recombines TRBV30 with TRBJ1-3, with D unclear. CDR3 size: 15 residues. Trimming left V 5 bases short and J 0 bases short, with 14 bases between. The V gene's germline CDR1 is GTSNPN and CDR2 SVGIG (reference sequence). CDR3 coding DNA: TGTGCCTGGGGGAGGTTGGCTTTCTCTGGAAACACCATATATTTT. Residues: CAWGRLAFSGNTIYF.

The chain employs TRBV11-3 and TRBJ1-2; 7 bases line up with TRBD1. Per germline, CDR1 SGHNT and CDR2 YENEEA. V dropped 5 bases and J dropped 9; count of bases not matched to a gene: 12. The CDR3 sequence is 14 residues long. In nucleotides, the CDR3 is TGTGCCAGCAGCATGAGAACCGACAGGGCAAGCTACACCTTC. This gives the protein CASSMRTDRASYTF.

This chain links TRBV18 with TRBJ2-7, with TRBD2 as a possible D gene (6 bases). Trimming stripped 3 bases from V and 5 bases from J, with 17 bases between. CDR1 and CDR2 from the germline V gene are KGHSH and LQKENI. This CDR3 is built from 15 residues. CDR3 loop: CASSPVLAKEDEQYF. The CDR3 region has the DNA TGTGCCAGCTCACCCGTTCTAGCGAAGGAGGACGAGCAGTACTTC.

The chain joins TRBV4-1 to TRBJ2-6, with 9 bases identical to TRBD1. The CDR3 is 15 amino acids. Unmatched junction bases numbered 0, after V lost 5 bases and J lost 1 base. Germline V lookup: CDR1 MGHRA, CDR2 YSYEKL. This CDR3 is CASSGQGSGANVLTF. CDR3 sequence (DNA): TGCGCCAGCAGCGGACAGGGGTCTGGGGCCAACGTCCTGACTTTC.

The V call is TRBV6-1, the J call TRBJ1-1, with D perhaps TRBD1 (6 bases). V lost 2 bases to trimming and J lost 7 bases, with 8 bases between them. The CDR3 extends over 12 amino acids. CDR1 is MNHNS, CDR2 SASEGT, per germline. The CDR3 region has the DNA TGTGCCAGCAGTGAAAGAGGGGGTGAAGCTTTCTTT. Protein: CASSERGGEAFF.

The chain combines TRBV30 with TRBJ1-6, with D perhaps TRBD1 (5 bases). V was clipped by 2 bases and J by 10 bases, with 12 bases between them. Germline lookup yields CDR1 GTSNPN and CDR2 SVGIG (reference sequence). The CDR3 totals 13 residues. The chain's CDR3 is CAWSRSRDSPLHF. CDR3 bases: TGTGCCTGGAGTAGAAGCCGGGACTCACCCCTCCACTTT.

This clone was counted once. The chain combines TRBV7-2 with TRBJ1-5, with D unresolved. Germline-derived CDR1 and CDR2 are SGHTA and FQGNSA. The CDR3 contains 15 residues. V shed 1 base and J shed 0 bases, with 7 bases lying between them. The CDR3 protein is CASSLGSYSNQPQHF. The CDR3 DNA follows: TGTGCCAGCAGCTTAGGGTCCTATAGCAATCAGCCCCAGCATTTT. Filled out from reference TRBV7-2 and TRBJ1-5, the complete variable domain reads GAGVSQSPSNKVTEKGKDVELRCDPISGHTALYWYRQSLGQGLEFLIYFQGNSAPDKSGLPSDRFSAERTGGSVSTLTIQRTQQEDSAVYLCASSLGSYSNQPQHFGDGTRLSIL.